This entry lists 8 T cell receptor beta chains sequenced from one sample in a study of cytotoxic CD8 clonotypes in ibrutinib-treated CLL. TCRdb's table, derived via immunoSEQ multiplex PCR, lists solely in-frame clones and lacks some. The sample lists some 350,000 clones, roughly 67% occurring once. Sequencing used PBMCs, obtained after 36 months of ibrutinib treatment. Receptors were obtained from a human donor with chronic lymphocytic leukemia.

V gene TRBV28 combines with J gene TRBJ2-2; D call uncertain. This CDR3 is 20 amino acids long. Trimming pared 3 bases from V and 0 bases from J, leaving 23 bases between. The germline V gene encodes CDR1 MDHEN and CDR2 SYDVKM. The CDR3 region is CASSLIPPESAAANTGELFF. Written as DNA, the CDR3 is TGTGCCAGCAGTTTGATCCCCCCAGAGTCGGCAGCCGCGAACACCGGGGAGCTGTTTTTT. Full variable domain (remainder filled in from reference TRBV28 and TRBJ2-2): DVKVTQSSRYLVKRTGEKVFLECVQDMDHENMFWYRQDPGLGLRLIYFSYDVKMKEKGDIPEGYSVSREKKERFSLILESASTNQTSMYLCASSLIPPESAAANTGELFFGEGSRLTVL.

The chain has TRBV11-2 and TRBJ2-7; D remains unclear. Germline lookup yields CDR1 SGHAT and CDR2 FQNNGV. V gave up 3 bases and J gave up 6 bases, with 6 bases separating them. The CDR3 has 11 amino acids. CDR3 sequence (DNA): TGTGCCAGCAGCTTGTATCGCGAGCAGTACTTC. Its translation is CASSLYREQYF. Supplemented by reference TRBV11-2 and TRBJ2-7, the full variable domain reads EAGVAQSPRYKIIEKRQSVAFWCNPISGHATLYWYQQILGQGPKLLIQFQNNGVVDDSQLPKDRFSAERLKGVDSTLKIQPAKLEDSAVYLCASSLYREQYFGPGTRLTVT.

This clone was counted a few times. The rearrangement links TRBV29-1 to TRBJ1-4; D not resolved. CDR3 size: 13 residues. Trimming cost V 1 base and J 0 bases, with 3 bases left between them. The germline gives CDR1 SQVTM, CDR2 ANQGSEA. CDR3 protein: CSVEGATNEKLFF. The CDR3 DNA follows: TGCAGCGTTGAAGGGGCAACTAATGAAAAACTGTTTTTT.

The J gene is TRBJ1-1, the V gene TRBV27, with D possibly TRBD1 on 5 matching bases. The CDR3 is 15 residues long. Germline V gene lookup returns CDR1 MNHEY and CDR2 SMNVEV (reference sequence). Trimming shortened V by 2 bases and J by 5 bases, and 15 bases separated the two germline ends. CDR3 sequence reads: CASSLGWGSGTEAFF. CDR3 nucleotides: TGTGCCAGCAGTTTAGGGTGGGGGAGCGGAACTGAAGCTTTCTTT.

CDR3 DNA: TGTGCCAGCATTCTCGGCTCCGGAAACACCATATATTTT. This translates into CASILGSGNTIYF. This sequence joins TRBV7-9 and TRBJ1-3; D call uncertain. Germline loops: CDR1 SEHNR, CDR2 FQNEAQ (reference sequence). The CDR3 extends over 13 amino acids. Trimming pared 7 bases from V and 4 bases from J, leaving 11 bases between.

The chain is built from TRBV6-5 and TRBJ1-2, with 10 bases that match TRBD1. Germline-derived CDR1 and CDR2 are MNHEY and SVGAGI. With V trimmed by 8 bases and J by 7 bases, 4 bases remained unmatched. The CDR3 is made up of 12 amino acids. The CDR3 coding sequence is TGTGCCAGCGGGACAGGGGAGGTTGGCTACACCTTC. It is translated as CASGTGEVGYTF.

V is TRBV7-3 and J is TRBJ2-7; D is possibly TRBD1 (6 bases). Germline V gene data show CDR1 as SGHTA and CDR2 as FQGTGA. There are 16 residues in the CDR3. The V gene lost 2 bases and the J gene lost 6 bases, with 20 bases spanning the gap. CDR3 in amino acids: CASSLSPGVGPGEQYF. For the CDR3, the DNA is TGTGCCAGCAGCTTATCACCAGGGGTGGGGCCGGGCGAGCAGTACTTC.

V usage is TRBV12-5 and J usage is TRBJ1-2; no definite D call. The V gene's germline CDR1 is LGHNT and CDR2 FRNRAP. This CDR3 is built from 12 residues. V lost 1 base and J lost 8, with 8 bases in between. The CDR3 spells CASGLGPDGYTF. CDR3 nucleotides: TGTGCTAGTGGTTTGGGACCGGACGGCTACACCTTC.